Sequencing of this T cell receptor (beta chain) was carried out in a study of T cell responses to AZD1222 COVID-19 vaccine. General observations from the study: An increase in Spike-specific TCR breadth and depth was observed after two AZD1222 doses. Dominant at 160-218 and 743-854, vaccine-associated CD4 TCRs also spanned spike.

Method: immunoSEQ multiplex PCR; TCRdb's copy keeps in-frame clones and lacks some. The repertoire has about 54,000 clones, 89% of them found once; the top ten carry under 2%. With 3 bases clipped from V and 5 bases from J, the junction kept 3 bases outside the gene matches. This CDR3 has 15 residues. CDR1 and CDR2 from the germline V gene are SGHRS and YFSETQ. To note about this clone: What it binds is not known.

The J gene is TRBJ2-5, the V gene TRBV5-1, with 14 bases fitting TRBD2. This TCR was recovered from an adult in good health. Sequences were derived from peripheral blood, sampled on day 0 of AZD1222 vaccination. Here the CDR3 reads CASSWGLAGDETQYF. As DNA, the CDR3 is TGCGCCAGCAGCTGGGGACTAGCGGGAGACGAGACCCAGTACTTC. The whole variable domain, filled in from reference TRBV5-1 and TRBJ2-5, reads KAGVTQTPRYLIKTRGQQVTLSCSPISGHRSVSWYQQTPGQGLQFLFEYFSETQRNKGNFPGRFSGRQFSNSRSEMNVSTLELGDSALYLCASSWGLAGDETQYFGPGTRLLVL.